The table lists the clone carrying this T cell receptor (beta chain) with a few counts. Sequenced by immunoSEQ multiplex PCR; TCRdb stores in-frame clones only, minus some. The sample records about 220,000 clones, about 85% being singletons. The sample belongs to a study of blood T cell repertoires in COVID-19. The V end was cut by 0 bases, the J end by 0 bases, with 9 bases between. CDR1 is MGHRA, CDR2 YSYEKL, per germline. The CDR3 extends over 16 amino acids. The chain joins TRBV4-1 to TRBJ1-5, with D unclear. The sequencing sample was made of peripheral blood. The sequence was collected from a man aged 40-55 years with acute or convalescent COVID-19. DNA of the CDR3: TGCGCCAGCAGCCAAGAAAGGCAGGATAGCAATCAGCCCCAGCATTTT. It is translated as CASSQERQDSNQPQHF.